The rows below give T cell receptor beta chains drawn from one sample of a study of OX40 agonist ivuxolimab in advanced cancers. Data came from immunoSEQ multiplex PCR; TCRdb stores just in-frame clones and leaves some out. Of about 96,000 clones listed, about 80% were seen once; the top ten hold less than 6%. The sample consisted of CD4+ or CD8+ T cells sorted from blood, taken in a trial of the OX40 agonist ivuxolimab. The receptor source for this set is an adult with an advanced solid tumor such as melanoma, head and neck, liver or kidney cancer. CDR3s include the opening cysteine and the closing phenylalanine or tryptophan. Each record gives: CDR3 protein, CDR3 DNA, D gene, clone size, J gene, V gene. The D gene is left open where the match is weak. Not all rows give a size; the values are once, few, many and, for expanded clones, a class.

CDR3aa: CASSPRTGRSEAFF
CDR3nt: TGTGCCAGCAGCCCCCGGACGGGGAGGTCTGAAGCTTTCTTT
d_gene: .
abundance: .
j_gene: TRBJ1-1
v_gene: TRBV7-2

CDR3aa: CASSAGQGYNQPQHF
CDR3nt: TGTGCCAGTAGTGCTGGACAGGGCTACAATCAGCCCCAGCATTTT
d_gene: TRBD1
abundance: .
j_gene: TRBJ1-5
v_gene: TRBV19

CDR3aa: CASSVGVSRDQPQHF
CDR3nt: TGTGCCAGTAGTGTAGGGGTGTCGAGGGATCAGCCCCAGCATTTT
d_gene: .
abundance: .
j_gene: TRBJ1-5
v_gene: TRBV19

CDR3aa: CASSVAGFNYGYTF
CDR3nt: TGTGCCAGCAGTGTGGCGGGGTTCAACTATGGCTACACCTTC
d_gene: .
abundance: once
j_gene: TRBJ1-2
v_gene: TRBV27

CDR3aa: CASSLQGSYEQYF
CDR3nt: TGTGCCAGCAGCTTGCAGGGCTCCTACGAGCAGTACTTC
d_gene: .
abundance: many
j_gene: TRBJ2-7
v_gene: TRBV11-1

CDR3aa: CASEKETGTNEQFF
CDR3nt: TGTGCCAGCGAGAAAGAGACAGGGACCAATGAGCAGTTCTTC
d_gene: TRBD1
abundance: .
j_gene: TRBJ2-1
v_gene: TRBV7-9

CDR3aa: CASSFGQIGNTIYF
CDR3nt: TGTGCCAGCAGTTTTGGGCAGATTGGAAACACCATATATTTT
d_gene: .
abundance: .
j_gene: TRBJ1-3
v_gene: TRBV6-6

CDR3aa: CASSKGTGGREGTQYF
CDR3nt: TGTGCCAGCAGCAAAGGGACTGGGGGGCGCGAGGGTACGCAGTATTTT
d_gene: .
abundance: .
j_gene: TRBJ2-3
v_gene: TRBV21-1

CDR3aa: CASSLAPPPDTQYF
CDR3nt: TGTGCCAGCAGCTTAGCCCCCCCGCCAGATACGCAGTATTTT
d_gene: .
abundance: .
j_gene: TRBJ2-3
v_gene: TRBV7-3

CDR3aa: CASSEIGTLNNDEQYF
CDR3nt: TGCGCCAGCAGTGAAATAGGTACCCTTAACAACGACGAGCAGTACTTC
d_gene: .
abundance: .
j_gene: TRBJ2-7
v_gene: TRBV10-2

CDR3aa: CASSEQGGGTDTQYF
CDR3nt: TGTGCCAGCAGTGAGCAGGGGGGCGGCACAGATACGCAGTATTTT
d_gene: .
abundance: .
j_gene: TRBJ2-3
v_gene: TRBV2

CDR3aa: CASSSGGADEQYF
CDR3nt: TGTGCCAGCTCCTCGGGGGGGGCCGACGAGCAGTACTTC
d_gene: TRBD2
abundance: .
j_gene: TRBJ2-7
v_gene: TRBV18

CDR3aa: CASSKDGAGVREKLFF
CDR3nt: TGTGCCAGCAGCAAAGACGGGGCAGGGGTTCGAGAAAAACTGTTTTTT
d_gene: .
abundance: .
j_gene: TRBJ1-4
v_gene: TRBV21-1

CDR3aa: CASSDRLTDTQYF
CDR3nt: TGTGCCAGCAGTGACAGGTTGACAGATACGCAGTATTTT
d_gene: .
abundance: .
j_gene: TRBJ2-3
v_gene: TRBV5-6

CDR3aa: CASSEEGAVADTQYF
CDR3nt: TGTGCCAGCAGTGAAGAGGGGGCCGTGGCAGATACGCAGTATTTT
d_gene: TRBD1
abundance: .
j_gene: TRBJ2-3
v_gene: TRBV2

CDR3aa: CASSNDSEELFF
CDR3nt: TGTGCCAGCAGCAACGACTCTGAGGAGCTGTTTTTT
d_gene: .
abundance: once
j_gene: TRBJ2-2
v_gene: TRBV21-1

CDR3aa: CASSPVGQGFQPQHF
CDR3nt: TGTGCCAGCAGTCCCGTCGGTCAGGGGTTTCAGCCCCAGCATTTT
d_gene: .
abundance: .
j_gene: TRBJ1-5
v_gene: TRBV6-5

CDR3aa: CASSYGQGHFYEQYF
CDR3nt: TGTGCCAGCAGTTACGGACAGGGGCATTTCTACGAGCAGTACTTC
d_gene: TRBD1
abundance: .
j_gene: TRBJ2-7
v_gene: TRBV6-6

CDR3aa: CSAPTSYEQFF
CDR3nt: TGCAGTGCTCCCACTAGTTACGAGCAGTTCTTC
d_gene: .
abundance: .
j_gene: TRBJ2-1
v_gene: TRBV20-1

CDR3aa: CAISEEYGIDAETQYF
CDR3nt: TGTGCCATCAGTGAGGAGTACGGGATTGACGCGGAGACCCAGTACTTC
d_gene: .
abundance: .
j_gene: TRBJ2-5
v_gene: TRBV10-3

CDR3aa: CASSEMRADINYGYTF
CDR3nt: TGTGCCAGCAGTGAAATGAGGGCAGATATTAACTATGGCTACACCTTC
d_gene: .
abundance: .
j_gene: TRBJ1-2
v_gene: TRBV2

CDR3aa: CASSFDNSPLHF
CDR3nt: TGTGCCAGCAGCTTCGATAATTCACCCCTCCACTTT
d_gene: .
abundance: .
j_gene: TRBJ1-6
v_gene: TRBV13

CDR3aa: CASSWALGTGELFF
CDR3nt: TGTGCCAGCAGTTGGGCATTGGGCACCGGGGAGCTGTTTTTT
d_gene: .
abundance: .
j_gene: TRBJ2-2
v_gene: TRBV6-5

CDR3aa: CASSYSDSFTGELFF
CDR3nt: TGTGCCAGCAGTTACTCGGACAGCTTCACCGGGGAGCTGTTTTTT
d_gene: .
abundance: .
j_gene: TRBJ2-2
v_gene: TRBV6-5

CDR3aa: CASSRTGLGTEAFF
CDR3nt: TGCGCCAGCAGCCGAACAGGGCTAGGCACTGAAGCTTTCTTT
d_gene: .
abundance: few
j_gene: TRBJ1-1
v_gene: TRBV4-3

CDR3aa: CASSLPRGEQYF
CDR3nt: TGCGCCAGCAGCTTGCCTCGCGGCGAGCAGTACTTC
d_gene: .
abundance: .
j_gene: TRBJ2-7
v_gene: TRBV5-1

CDR3aa: CASSPGTEVYEQYF
CDR3nt: TGCGCCAGCAGCCCCGGGACTGAGGTCTACGAGCAGTACTTC
d_gene: .
abundance: .
j_gene: TRBJ2-7
v_gene: TRBV4-1

CDR3aa: CASSQDVTNEKLFF
CDR3nt: TGCGCCAGCAGCCAAGATGTAACTAATGAAAAACTGTTTTTT
d_gene: .
abundance: .
j_gene: TRBJ1-4
v_gene: TRBV4-3

CDR3aa: CASSIGQMNSPLHF
CDR3nt: TGTGCCAGTAGTATCGGCCAGATGAATTCACCCCTCCACTTT
d_gene: .
abundance: few
j_gene: TRBJ1-6
v_gene: TRBV19

CDR3aa: CASSYSRGQDYGYTF
CDR3nt: TGTGCCAGCAGTTACTCGCGGGGGCAGGACTATGGCTACACCTTC
d_gene: .
abundance: .
j_gene: TRBJ1-2
v_gene: TRBV6-6

CDR3aa: CASSDSSKGADTQYF
CDR3nt: TGTGCCAGCAGTGACTCTAGCAAGGGCGCAGATACGCAGTATTTT
d_gene: .
abundance: .
j_gene: TRBJ2-3
v_gene: TRBV6-4

CDR3aa: CASSLQSSYNEQFF
CDR3nt: TGTGCCAGCAGTCTCCAGAGCTCCTACAATGAGCAGTTCTTC
d_gene: .
abundance: .
j_gene: TRBJ2-1
v_gene: TRBV6-5

CDR3aa: CASSLDGGYNEQFF
CDR3nt: TGCGCCAGCAGCTTGGACGGCGGATACAATGAGCAGTTCTTC
d_gene: .
abundance: .
j_gene: TRBJ2-1
v_gene: TRBV5-1

CDR3aa: CASSLGGAKNNEQFF
CDR3nt: TGTGCCAGCAGCTTAGGGGGGGCCAAGAACAATGAGCAGTTCTTC
d_gene: .
abundance: .
j_gene: TRBJ2-1
v_gene: TRBV11-1

CDR3aa: CASSPRDATLGYTF
CDR3nt: TGTGCCAGCAGCCCACGGGACGCCACCCTGGGCTACACCTTC
d_gene: .
abundance: .
j_gene: TRBJ1-2
v_gene: TRBV7-9

CDR3aa: CASSALQGYTEAFF
CDR3nt: TGTGCCAGCAGCGCTCTACAGGGGTACACTGAAGCTTTCTTT
d_gene: TRBD1
abundance: .
j_gene: TRBJ1-1
v_gene: TRBV7-2

CDR3aa: CASSFGSQETQYF
CDR3nt: TGTGCCAGCAGCTTTGGGAGCCAAGAGACCCAGTACTTC
d_gene: .
abundance: .
j_gene: TRBJ2-5
v_gene: TRBV7-9

CDR3aa: CASSPSAVLSYEQYF
CDR3nt: TGTGCCAGCTCACCATCAGCGGTCCTCTCCTACGAGCAGTACTTC
d_gene: .
abundance: .
j_gene: TRBJ2-7
v_gene: TRBV18

CDR3aa: CASSLPRGQGLYEQYF
CDR3nt: TGTGCCAGCAGTTTACCTCGTGGACAGGGCCTCTACGAGCAGTACTTC
d_gene: TRBD1
abundance: .
j_gene: TRBJ2-7
v_gene: TRBV6-5

CDR3aa: CASSESRGSFGNTIYF
CDR3nt: TGCGCCAGCAGTGAGTCACGGGGTTCGTTTGGAAACACCATATATTTT
d_gene: .
abundance: .
j_gene: TRBJ1-3
v_gene: TRBV10-2

CDR3aa: CASSYWGELGTEAFF
CDR3nt: TGTGCCAGCAGTTATTGGGGGGAGCTAGGCACTGAAGCTTTCTTT
d_gene: .
abundance: .
j_gene: TRBJ1-1
v_gene: TRBV27

CDR3aa: CASSPTRQSNTEAFF
CDR3nt: TGTGCCAGCTCACCAACCAGACAGTCGAACACTGAAGCTTTCTTT
d_gene: .
abundance: .
j_gene: TRBJ1-1
v_gene: TRBV18

CDR3aa: CASSEAGTSGFFSTDTQYF
CDR3nt: TGTGCCAGCAGTGAAGCGGGGACTAGCGGATTCTTTAGCACAGATACGCAGTATTTT
d_gene: TRBD2
abundance: .
j_gene: TRBJ2-3
v_gene: TRBV2

CDR3aa: CASSLVISGWTEAFF
CDR3nt: TGTGCCAGCAGCTTAGTTATTTCAGGGTGGACTGAAGCTTTCTTT
d_gene: .
abundance: .
j_gene: TRBJ1-1
v_gene: TRBV11-2

CDR3aa: CASSYDGASTDTQYF
CDR3nt: TGTGCCAGCAGCTACGACGGGGCATCCACAGATACGCAGTATTTT
d_gene: .
abundance: .
j_gene: TRBJ2-3
v_gene: TRBV7-9

CDR3aa: CASSLAGAGYNEQFF
CDR3nt: TGTGCCAGCAGCTTAGCGGGGGCCGGGTACAATGAGCAGTTCTTC
d_gene: .
abundance: .
j_gene: TRBJ2-1
v_gene: TRBV7-2

CDR3aa: CASSEAPGLGNEQFF
CDR3nt: TGTGCCAGCAGTGAGGCCCCGGGCCTCGGGAATGAGCAGTTCTTC
d_gene: .
abundance: .
j_gene: TRBJ2-1
v_gene: TRBV6-4

CDR3aa: CASSWGRTDTQYF
CDR3nt: TGTGCCAGTAGTTGGGGCCGCACAGATACGCAGTATTTT
d_gene: .
abundance: .
j_gene: TRBJ2-3
v_gene: TRBV19

CDR3aa: CASSPPGPNEQYF
CDR3nt: TGTGCCAGCAGCCCCCCGGGGCCAAACGAGCAGTACTTC
d_gene: .
abundance: once
j_gene: TRBJ2-7
v_gene: TRBV11-2

CDR3aa: CASSQTPDTQYF
CDR3nt: TGTGCCAGCAGCCAAACTCCAGATACGCAGTATTTT
d_gene: .
abundance: .
j_gene: TRBJ2-3
v_gene: TRBV7-2

CDR3aa: CASSHHPPDRGENGEQFF
CDR3nt: TGCGCCAGCAGCCACCACCCCCCCGACAGGGGGGAAAATGGGGAGCAGTTCTTC
d_gene: TRBD1
abundance: .
j_gene: TRBJ2-1
v_gene: TRBV23-1

CDR3aa: CARSPDRGNQPQHF
CDR3nt: TGTGCCAGAAGCCCGGACAGGGGTAATCAGCCCCAGCATTTT
d_gene: .
abundance: .
j_gene: TRBJ1-5
v_gene: TRBV7-5

CDR3aa: CASSLDRLSYEQYF
CDR3nt: TGTGCCAGCAGCTTAGATAGGTTGTCCTACGAGCAGTACTTC
d_gene: .
abundance: .
j_gene: TRBJ2-7
v_gene: TRBV11-2

CDR3aa: CASSSGPYDNGYTF
CDR3nt: TGTGCCAGCAGCTCGGGACCTTATGACAACGGCTACACCTTC
d_gene: .
abundance: .
j_gene: TRBJ1-2
v_gene: TRBV7-2

CDR3aa: CASSSTSGSIANTGELFF
CDR3nt: TGTGCCAGCAGCTCTACCTCCGGGTCCATCGCGAACACCGGGGAGCTGTTTTTT
d_gene: .
abundance: .
j_gene: TRBJ2-2
v_gene: TRBV11-2